What follows is one T cell receptor (beta chain) and its context. Its antigen is currently unknown. The entry originates in a study of graft-versus-host responses after intestinal transplantation. For the study at large: Every transplant recipient was induced with anti-thymocyte globulin, then maintained on tacrolimus and steroids for two to four years.

CDR3 length: 19 residues. Trimming removed 2 bases from V and 0 bases from J; junction bases left unmatched: 14. CDR1 is MDHEN, CDR2 SYDVKM, per germline. Here immunoSEQ multiplex PCR was the method, and the copy in TCRdb shows in-frame clones only, minus some. This sample has 40,000 or so clones, with 93% found just once. The sequence was obtained from a human donor who was the organ donor for an intestinal transplant. This sample comprised unstimulated CD8+ T cells sorted from spleen or lymph node cells, obtained before transplant. The gene calls are TRBV28 and TRBJ2-7, with 9 bases that match TRBD1. DNA of the CDR3: TGTGCCAGCAGTTTACCACAGGGGGCTGGGGGACCTGACTCCTACGAGCAGTACTTC. Its protein is CASSLPQGAGGPDSYEQYF.